A single sample is the source of the 14 T cell receptor beta chains below, sequenced in a study of cytomegalovirus exposure and HLA in healthy donors. Use of 60 Vbeta and 13 Jbeta primers characterized the PCR. Libraries were prepared by immunoSEQ multiplex PCR; TCRdb keeps only in-frame clonotypes and omits some of them. The sample has some 150,000 clones, roughly 82% seen once. The sequenced sample was PBMCs. These receptors all stem from a woman younger than 45 in good health and CMV-seronegative.

The chain has TRBV5-6 and TRBJ1-2; 8 bases are a match to TRBD1. The germline CDR1 and CDR2 sequences are SGHDT and YYEEEE. With V trimmed by 0 bases and J by 0 bases, 7 bases remained unmatched. The CDR3 contains 17 residues. The CDR3, as DNA: TGTGCCAGCAGCTTGGTGGGGACAGGAGCTACTAACTATGGCTACACCTTC. Translation gives CASSLVGTGATNYGYTF.

This clone was counted between two and nine times. The rearrangement links TRBV7-6 to TRBJ2-7, with TRBD2 as a possible D gene (5 bases). Germline V CDR1 and CDR2: SGHVS, FNYEAQ. Trimming took off 1 base at V and 0 bases at J, with 7 bases between the two ends. The CDR3 has 14 residues. The CDR3 loop reads CASSLDEGSYEQYF. The CDR3, as DNA: TGTGCCAGCAGCTTAGATGAGGGCTCCTACGAGCAGTACTTC.

The chain couples TRBV9 to TRBJ1-2, with 7 positions matching TRBD1. This CDR3 is 14 amino acids long. V trimming: 0 bases; J trimming: 2 bases; junction bases outside the gene matches: 1. CDR1 is SGDLS and CDR2 is YYNGEE in the germline V gene. CDR3 bases: TGTGCCAGCAGCGTAGAACAGGGGAACTATGGCTACACCTTC. It translates to CASSVEQGNYGYTF.

V and J are TRBV30 and TRBJ2-5; 8 bases are shared with TRBD2. The CDR3 contains 16 residues. J lost 2 bases, V lost 0 bases, and 8 bases had no gene match. CDR1 and CDR2 from the germline V gene are GTSNPN and SVGIG (reference sequence). For the CDR3, the DNA is TGTGCCTGGAGTGTGGTTCACGAGCGGGGGCAAGAGACCCAGTACTTC. It translates to CAWSVVHERGQETQYF.

V and J are TRBV7-2 and TRBJ2-1; D ambiguous. The CDR3 runs 14 residues. V shed 5 bases and J shed 4 bases, with 12 bases lying between them. Germline V gene lookup returns CDR1 SGHTA and CDR2 FQGNSA. The CDR3 region has the DNA TGTGCCAGCAGCCCATCCAGACTTTACAATGAGCAGTTCTTC. Translating gives CASSPSRLYNEQFF.

The chain combines TRBV28 with TRBJ2-5; the match to TRBD1 covers 8 bases. Looked up from germline, CDR1 is MDHEN and CDR2 is SYDVKM. The CDR3 totals 16 residues. J gave up 5 bases and V 5 bases, and 13 bases lay outside the gene matches. DNA of the CDR3: TGTGCCAGCAGTGGAATCTTGGGGACAGGCAGGGAGACCCAGTACTTC. Protein: CASSGILGTGRETQYF. Looking up the rest from reference TRBV28 and TRBJ2-5 gives the full variable domain: DVKVTQSSRYLVKRTGEKVFLECVQDMDHENMFWYRQDPGLGLRLIYFSYDVKMKEKGDIPEGYSVSREKKERFSLILESASTNQTSMYLCASSGILGTGRETQYFGPGTRLLVL.

This chain links TRBV4-1 with TRBJ2-5, with 11 bases lining up with TRBD2. V gave up 3 bases and J gave up 7 bases; unmatched junction bases: 16. Per germline, CDR1 MGHRA and CDR2 YSYEKL. This CDR3 spans 18 amino acids. The CDR3 is CASSQGTSGGPGKGTQYF. CDR3 nucleotide sequence: TGCGCCAGCAGCCAGGGGACTAGCGGAGGGCCGGGTAAAGGGACCCAGTACTTC.

V is TRBV7-3 and J is TRBJ2-3; 9 bases map to TRBD1. The junction had 3 bases not matched to a gene; V was cut back by 3 bases and J by 2 bases. CDR1 is SGHTA, CDR2 FQGTGA, per germline. This CDR3 region has 15 residues. CDR3 nucleotides: TGTGCCAGCAGCTTTGGGACAGGGCACACAGATACGCAGTATTTT. Its protein product is CASSFGTGHTDTQYF.

The chain is built from TRBV5-1 and TRBJ2-1; tentative D call: TRBD2 (6 bases). From germline, CDR1 is SGHRS and CDR2 YFSETQ. Deletions cut 10 bases from V and 6 bases from J, with 17 bases between. The CDR3 is made up of 13 amino acids. The CDR3 bases are TGCGCCGCATTAAGACTAGTACGCAATGAGCAGTTCTTC. Translation: CAALRLVRNEQFF.

The chain joins TRBV5-1 to TRBJ2-3; unclear D gene. Germline V gene data show CDR1 as SGHRS and CDR2 as YFSETQ. The CDR3 is 14 residues long. Trimming cost V 1 base and J 2 bases, with 8 bases left between them. The CDR3 spells CASSLLGFTDTQYF. CDR3 nucleotide sequence: TGCGCCAGCAGCTTGCTAGGTTTCACAGATACGCAGTATTTT.

The V and J genes are TRBV19 and TRBJ2-4, with 8 bases lining up with TRBD2. The J segment lost 0 bases and the V segment lost 2 bases, leaving 3 bases of the junction unmatched. CDR1 LNHDA and CDR2 SQIVND come from the germline V gene (reference sequence). CDR3 length equals 16 residues. The CDR3 reads CASSILSGGAKNIQYF. The CDR3 nucleotides read TGTGCCAGTAGTATACTGAGCGGGGGAGCCAAAAACATTCAGTACTTC.

The chain joins TRBV7-6 to TRBJ1-4; TRBD1 might be the D (5 bases). Trimming took 3 bases from V and 8 from J, leaving 10 bases between them. CDR1 and CDR2 (germline): SGHVS, FNYEAQ. The CDR3 has 13 amino acids. The CDR3 nucleotides are TGTGCCAGCAGCTTGGTACAGGCAGAAAAACTGTTTTTT. This gives the protein CASSLVQAEKLFF.

The rearrangement joins TRBV5-6 to TRBJ2-7; tentative D call: TRBD1 (5 bases). The germline V and J ends were trimmed by 0 bases and 3 bases, with 10 bases remaining between them. The CDR3 is 14 residues long. The germline V gene has CDR1 SGHDT and CDR2 YYEEEE. CDR3 coding DNA: TGTGCCAGCAGCTTGGGACAGCTACACTACGAGCAGTACTTC. This codes for CASSLGQLHYEQYF.

The rearrangement links TRBV28 to TRBJ1-5; tentative D call: TRBD1 (5 bases). The ends were cut back, 2 bases at V and 7 bases at J, with 12 bases in the middle. The CDR3 contains 14 residues. Germline V gives CDR1 MDHEN, CDR2 SYDVKM. The CDR3 spells CASSLNGGLQPQHF. CDR3 bases: TGTGCCAGCAGTTTAAACGGGGGGTTGCAGCCCCAGCATTTT.